This TCR beta chain comes out of a study of control samples from healthy donors and cancer patients. V was pared by 5 bases and J by 1 base, with 6 bases of the junction left unmatched. The CDR3 has 16 residues. The germline V gene encodes CDR1 SGHAT and CDR2 FQNNGV. TCRdb's table, derived via immunoSEQ multiplex PCR, lists solely in-frame clones and lacks some. Of some 410,000 clones listed, about 93% are singletons. This clone was detected ten times or more. The V and J genes are TRBV11-2 and TRBJ2-3; 10 nucleotides match TRBD1. Sequencing was done on a sample of PBMCs. The clonotype originates from a man between 35 and 55 years old with head and neck cancer. CDR3 in amino acids: CASSPRGTGGTDTQYF. The CDR3 bases are TGTGCCAGCAGCCCCAGAGGGACAGGGGGCACAGATACGCAGTATTTT.